This record covers a single T cell receptor (beta chain). From germline, CDR1 is MNHEY and CDR2 SMNVEV (reference sequence). The CDR3 consists of 13 residues. V shed 5 bases and J 5 bases; nucleotides not matched to a gene: 5. Using immunoSEQ multiplex PCR, the repertoire was profiled, and TCRdb retains in-frame clones only, with some absent. The sample includes over 50,000 clones, approximately 84% of them seen just once. These data come from a study of lymphopenia after photon versus proton radiotherapy. The sample here was peripheral blood, taken from a patient treated with photon-based radiotherapy. This chain joins TRBV27 and TRBJ1-2; TRBD1 matches 7 bases. The receptor was derived from a man aged 35 to 55 with gastric cancer. CDR3 DNA: TGTGCCAGCAGTCTCAACAGGGGTTATGGCTACACCTTC. This sequence encodes CASSLNRGYGYTF.